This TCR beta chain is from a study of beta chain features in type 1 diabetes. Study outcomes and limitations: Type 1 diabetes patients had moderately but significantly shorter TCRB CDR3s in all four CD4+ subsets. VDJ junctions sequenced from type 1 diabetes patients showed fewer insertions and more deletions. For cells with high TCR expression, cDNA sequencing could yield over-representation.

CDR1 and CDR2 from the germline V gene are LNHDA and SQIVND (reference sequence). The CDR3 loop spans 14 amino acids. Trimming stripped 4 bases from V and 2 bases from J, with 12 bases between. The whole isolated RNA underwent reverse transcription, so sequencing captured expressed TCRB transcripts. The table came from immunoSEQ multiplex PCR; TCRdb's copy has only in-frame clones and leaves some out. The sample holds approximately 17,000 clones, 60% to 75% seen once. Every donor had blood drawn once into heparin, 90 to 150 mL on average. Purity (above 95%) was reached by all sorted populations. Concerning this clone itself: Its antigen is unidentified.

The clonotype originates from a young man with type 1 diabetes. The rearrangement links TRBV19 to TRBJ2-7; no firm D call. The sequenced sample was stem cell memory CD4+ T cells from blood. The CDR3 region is CASSREEPAYEQYF. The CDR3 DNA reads TGTGCCAGTAGTAGAGAGGAGCCCGCCTACGAGCAGTACTTC.